Listed below are T cell receptor beta chains from one sample, sequenced in a study of CD8 T cells in ankylosing spondylitis. TCRdb re-called the 5' RACE reads with MiXCR, one entry per CDR3 protein. In the table there are 500,000 to 650,000 distinct CDR3 sequences, about 5.7% of which are singletons. Sequencing input: blood, either unsorted or a sorted T cell fraction (not recorded which). Source of these receptors: a male donor with ankylosing spondylitis. Both conserved end residues are part of each CDR3. The D gene is left open where the match is weak. Some rows mark clone size as missing; the rest say once, few, many or name a class of expanded clone.

clone_size,d_call,j_call,v_call,cdr3_nt,cdr3_aa
many,NA,TRBJ2-7,TRBV10-3,TGTGCCGCCGGTCGAGGGGATGGAACTGGGCAGTACTTC,CAAGRGDGTGQYF
NA,TRBD2,TRBJ2-1,TRBV20-1,TGCAGTGCCCCGGGACTAGCGGGTTTCGGATACAATGAGCAGTTCTTC,CSAPGLAGFGYNEQFF
many,NA,TRBJ2-2,TRBV25-1,TGTGCCAGCAGTTGGGGGGTAACCGGGGAGCTGTTTTTT,CASSWGVTGELFF
many,NA,TRBJ2-7,TRBV20-1,TGCAGTGCTTTCGGGAACTCCTACGAGCAGTACTTC,CSAFGNSYEQYF
few,TRBD2,TRBJ2-7,TRBV29-1,TGCAGCGGAGGGGCTAGCGGGAGGAACGAGCAGTACTTC,CSGGASGRNEQYF
NA,NA,TRBJ1-5,TRBV6-5,TGTGCCAGCAGTTACTCGATGGGTTCGCGGCAGCCCCAGCATTTT,CASSYSMGSRQPQHF
NA,TRBD2,TRBJ2-1,TRBV10-3,TGTGCCATCAGTGAGCTGGCTAGCGGGGCCTACAATGAGCAGTTCTTC,CAISELASGAYNEQFF
many,NA,TRBJ1-2,TRBV6-1,TGTGCCAGCACCCCCACGGGGGGTAACTATGGCTACACCTTC,CASTPTGGNYGYTF
few,NA,TRBJ1-2,TRBV29-1,TGCAGCGCCAAGGCGGGGCCCTCCTATGGCTACACCTTC,CSAKAGPSYGYTF
many,NA,TRBJ2-7,TRBV15,TGTGCCACCAGCAGCAATAGGGAATCCTACGAGCAGTACTTC,CATSSNRESYEQYF
NA,NA,TRBJ2-7,TRBV18,TGTGCCAGCTCAGGGACCACGGGTTTCTACGAGCAGTACTTC,CASSGTTGFYEQYF
NA,NA,TRBJ2-1,TRBV14,TGTGCCAGCAGCCAAGCGGGACGGAACAATGAGCAGTTCTTC,CASSQAGRNNEQFF
NA,NA,TRBJ1-4,TRBV20-1,TGCAGTGCGATGCAGTTTAATGAAAAACTGTTTTTT,CSAMQFNEKLFF
few,NA,TRBJ2-2,TRBV28,TGTGCCAGCAGGAGGGGGGCCGGGGAGCTGTTTTTT,CASRRGAGELFF
many,TRBD2,TRBJ2-1,TRBV10-3,TGTGCCATCAGTGAAACTAGCGGAAACTATGAGCAGTTCTTC,CAISETSGNYEQFF
many,NA,TRBJ2-7,TRBV6-1,TGTGCCAGCAGACCCGCGGGAAGCGGCTCCTACGAGCAGTACTTC,CASRPAGSGSYEQYF
many,NA,TRBJ1-2,TRBV27,TGTGCCAGCAGTTTATCGGACCCAAGGCGCTATGGCTACACCTTC,CASSLSDPRRYGYTF
few,NA,TRBJ2-1,TRBV6-2/TRBV6-3,TGTGCCAGCAGTTACGTAATAGGACTGTGGAGGGACAATGAGCAGTTCTTC,CASSYVIGLWRDNEQFF